This TCR beta chain was recovered during a study of blood T cell repertoires in COVID-19. The CDR3 is made up of 14 amino acids. The V gene lost 4 bases and the J gene lost 2 bases, with 11 bases spanning the gap. Germline V gene data show CDR1 as SNHLY and CDR2 as FYNNEI. Sequencing was performed with immunoSEQ multiplex PCR; in TCRdb, only in-frame clones are kept and a portion is missing. Found here are about 87,000 clones, around 83% of them singletons; the top ten hold around 2.1%. Sequenced input: peripheral blood. The source of this sequence is a woman in her 70s with acute or convalescent COVID-19. This rearrangement joins TRBV2 to TRBJ2-5; D is uncertain. This CDR3 reads CASSVQAYQETQYF. In DNA form, the CDR3 reads TGTGCCAGCAGTGTCCAGGCCTATCAAGAGACCCAGTACTTC.